These T cell receptor beta chains were read from a single sample in a study of spatial heterogeneity in lung cancer. MiXCR, applied by TCRdb to the 5' RACE reads, yields one record per CDR3 protein. The table lists about 16,000 distinct CDR3 sequences, 7.9% of them singletons, with about 30% in the top ten. The sample consisted of PBMCs, taken at surgery. These receptor sequences come from a female donor with early-stage non-small cell lung cancer. Each CDR3 is given with its conserved first and last residue. Each record gives: J gene, V gene, D gene, clone size, CDR3 DNA, CDR3 protein. D genes are given only for firm matches. For some rows the clone size is stated as once, few or many, or as a class when expanded; others skip it.

>TRBJ1-5|TRBV6-2/TRBV6-3|NA|many
TGTGCCAGCAGTTGGACAGGCAATCAGCCCCAGCATTTT
CASSWTGNQPQHF
>TRBJ2-6|TRBV12-3/TRBV12-4|NA|many
TGTGCCAGCAGCCCCACGGCGGGGGCCAACGTCCTGACTTTC
CASSPTAGANVLTF
>TRBJ2-5|TRBV28|NA|NA
TGTGCCAGCAGTCGGACAAGGAACCGAGAGACCCAGTACTTC
CASSRTRNRETQYF
>TRBJ2-7|TRBV4-2|NA|NA
TGTGCCAGCACCTCGGGTAGCGGCTCCTACGAGCAGTACTTC
CASTSGSGSYEQYF
>TRBJ1-5|TRBV7-3|NA|many
TGTGCCAGCAGCCAGGGGAGTAATCAGCCCCAGCATTTT
CASSQGSNQPQHF
>TRBJ2-2|TRBV7-2|TRBD1|few
TGTGCCAGCAGCAGTGACAGGGGCCGGAACACCGGGGAGCTGTTTTTT
CASSSDRGRNTGELFF
>TRBJ2-7|TRBV29-1|TRBD2|many
TGCAGCGTTGAAGGCGCTAGCGGGAGCACCTACGAGCAGTACTTC
CSVEGASGSTYEQYF
>TRBJ1-5|TRBV12-3/TRBV12-4|NA|NA
TGTGCCAGCAGTGCCGCCAGCGATCAGCCCCAGCATTTT
CASSAASDQPQHF
>TRBJ2-1|TRBV28|TRBD2|few
TGTGCCAGCAGTCCCCAGCGGGGCTCCTACAATGAGCAGTTCTTC
CASSPQRGSYNEQFF
>TRBJ1-5|TRBV12-3/TRBV12-4|NA|many
TGTGCCAGCAGTTTAGACGGCAGTTCAAGGCCCCAGCATTTT
CASSLDGSSRPQHF
>TRBJ2-7|TRBV28|NA|medium-sized
TGTGCCAGCAGCGGCAGGGGAATTCCGGAGCAGTACTTC
CASSGRGIPEQYF
>TRBJ2-7|TRBV5-1|NA|many
TGCGCCAGCAGCTTGTCGGGGGCCAGCTCCTACGAGCAGTACTTC
CASSLSGASSYEQYF
>TRBJ1-3|TRBV2|NA|many
TGTGCCAGCACGAGGGGAGTGTCTGGAAACACCATATATTTT
CASTRGVSGNTIYF
>TRBJ1-2|TRBV19|NA|few
TGTGCCAGTACCAATAGGGGGTGGACGGAATCTCCCCTAGCTAACTATGGCTACACCTTC
CASTNRGWTESPLANYGYTF
>TRBJ1-1|TRBV6-5|TRBD1|many
TGTGCCAGCAACCTACAGGGGGCGAACACTGAAGCTTTCTTT
CASNLQGANTEAFF
>TRBJ1-6|TRBV9|NA|many
TGTGCCAGCAGCCCCCGCGGGGGGGGGAATTCACCCCTCCACTTT
CASSPRGGGNSPLHF
>TRBJ1-5|TRBV3-1|NA|many
TGTGCCAGCAGCCAGTCTCTCAATCAGCCCCAGCATTTT
CASSQSLNQPQHF
>TRBJ2-7|TRBV23-1|TRBD1|once
TGCGCCAGCAGTCAATCGTATCAGGGGGACTCCTACGAGCAGTACTTC
CASSQSYQGDSYEQYF
>TRBJ1-2|TRBV11-2|NA|many
TGTGCCAGCAGCTTAGGACTATCCTATGGCTACACCTTC
CASSLGLSYGYTF
>TRBJ2-3|TRBV13|NA|many
TGTGCCAGCAGCTTCCGAACAGATACGCAGTATTTT
CASSFRTDTQYF
>TRBJ2-3|TRBV12-3/TRBV12-4|NA|many
TGTGCCAGCAGTTCCCTCCAGGGGCTTACGCAGTATTTT
CASSSLQGLTQYF
>TRBJ1-1|TRBV18|NA|NA
TGTGCCAGCTCACCACAGGGATCGGCCGAAGCTTTCTTT
CASSPQGSAEAFF
>TRBJ2-7|TRBV15|NA|many
TGTGCCACCAGCCCCGGCCGGGACCCATCCTACGAGCAGTACTTC
CATSPGRDPSYEQYF
>TRBJ1-2|TRBV7-2|NA|many
TGTGCCAGCAGCCCGCGGGAGGCTAACTATGGCTACACCTTC
CASSPREANYGYTF
>TRBJ1-5|TRBV7-2|NA|NA
TGTGCCAGCAGCAGCAGCTTGGGGGGAAGGGGACCTTATAGCAATCAGCCCCAGCATTTT
CASSSSLGGRGPYSNQPQHF
>TRBJ2-1|TRBV19|TRBD2|medium-sized
TGTGCCAGTAGTATCGGGCGGGAGGTCTACAATGAGCAGTTCTTC
CASSIGREVYNEQFF
>TRBJ2-3|TRBV7-2|TRBD2|many
TGTGCCAGCAGCTTGGGACTACTCACAGATACGCAGTATTTT
CASSLGLLTDTQYF
>TRBJ1-4|TRBV14|TRBD1|many
TGTGCCAGCAGCCAAGGACAGGGGGATGAAAAACTGTTTTTT
CASSQGQGDEKLFF
>TRBJ1-2|TRBV7-9|NA|many
TGTGCCAGCAGCCGCGGGACGGAGTGGGCATATGGCTACACCTTC
CASSRGTEWAYGYTF
>TRBJ2-3|TRBV20-1|TRBD2|many
TGCAGTGCTAGTGGACTAGCGGGAATCGCAGATACGCAGTATTTT
CSASGLAGIADTQYF
>TRBJ2-1|TRBV28|NA|many
TGTGCCAGCAGAACTACCCCACCTGAGCAGTTCTTC
CASRTTPPEQFF
>TRBJ2-7|TRBV7-9|TRBD2|many
TGTGCCAGCAGCCGAGCGGGACTCGTTTACGAGCAGTACTTC
CASSRAGLVYEQYF
>TRBJ2-7|TRBV7-2|NA|many
TGTGCCAGCAGCTTAGACAGGGTGTGGGAGCAGTACTTC
CASSLDRVWEQYF
>TRBJ2-2|TRBV5-3|TRBD1|many
TGTGCCAGAAGCCCCGGGACAGAAGACACCGGGGAGCTGTTTTTT
CARSPGTEDTGELFF
>TRBJ2-1|TRBV11-2|TRBD2|many
TGTGCCAGCAGCCCAGCCCTAGCGGGGACATCGCTCTTC
CASSPALAGTSLF
>TRBJ2-1|TRBV7-2|NA|NA
TGTGCCAGCAGCACTCCGGCGGGGCATGAGCAGTTCTTC
CASSTPAGHEQFF
>TRBJ1-2|TRBV24-1|TRBD1|few
TGTGCCACCAGTGCCCCCGGCCCCTCGACAGGGTCCTATGGCTACACCTTC
CATSAPGPSTGSYGYTF
>TRBJ2-7|TRBV7-9|NA|many
TGTGCCAGCAGCTCCGGACAGTCCTACGAGCAGTACTTC
CASSSGQSYEQYF
>TRBJ2-7|TRBV7-2|NA|many
TGTGCCAGCAGCCGAACCGTTACCTACGAGCAGTACTTC
CASSRTVTYEQYF
>TRBJ1-2|TRBV18|TRBD1|many
TGTGCCAGCTCACCCGGACAGGGCGGCTATGGCTACACCTTC
CASSPGQGGYGYTF
>TRBJ2-1|TRBV11-2|TRBD2|many
TGTGCCAGCAGCCCAGGCGTAGCGGGATGGAATGAGCAGTTCTTC
CASSPGVAGWNEQFF
>TRBJ2-3|TRBV7-8|NA|many
TGTGCCAGCAGCCAACGACGGGTCACAGATACGCAGTATTTT
CASSQRRVTDTQYF
>TRBJ2-5|TRBV11-2|NA|many
TGTGCCAGCAGCTTAGATGTAGAAGAGACCCAGTACTTC
CASSLDVEETQYF
>TRBJ1-2|TRBV20-1|TRBD1|many
TGCAGTGCTTGCGAATTCGGGACAGGGGATGGCTACACCTTC
CSACEFGTGDGYTF
>TRBJ2-7|TRBV7-2|TRBD1|many
TGTGCCAGCAGCTTAGTGGGACAGACCTACGAGCAGTACTTC
CASSLVGQTYEQYF
>TRBJ1-4|TRBV5-1|NA|few
TGCGCCAGCAGCTTGGGGAGCCTCCCGGGAGGTGAAAAACTGTTTTTT
CASSLGSLPGGEKLFF
>TRBJ2-1|TRBV6-2/TRBV6-3|TRBD1|many
TGTGCCAGCAGTTACGGGACAGGGGCCTACAATGAGCAGTTCTTC
CASSYGTGAYNEQFF
>TRBJ2-4|TRBV6-6|TRBD2|NA
TGTGCGAGCACGGGGGGGATCAACATTCAGTACTTC
CASTGGINIQYF